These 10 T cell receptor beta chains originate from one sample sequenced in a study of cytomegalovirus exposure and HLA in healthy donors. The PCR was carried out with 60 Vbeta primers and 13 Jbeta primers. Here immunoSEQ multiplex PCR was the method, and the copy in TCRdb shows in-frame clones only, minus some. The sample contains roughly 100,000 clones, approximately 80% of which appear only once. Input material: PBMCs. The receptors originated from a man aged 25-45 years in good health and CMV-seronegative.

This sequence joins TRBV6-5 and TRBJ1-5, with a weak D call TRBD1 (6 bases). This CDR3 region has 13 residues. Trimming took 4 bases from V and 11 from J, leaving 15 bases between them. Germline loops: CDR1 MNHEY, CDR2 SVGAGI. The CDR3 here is CASSWGQLGAQHF. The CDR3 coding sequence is TGTGCCAGCAGTTGGGGGCAGCTTGGAGCCCAGCATTTT.

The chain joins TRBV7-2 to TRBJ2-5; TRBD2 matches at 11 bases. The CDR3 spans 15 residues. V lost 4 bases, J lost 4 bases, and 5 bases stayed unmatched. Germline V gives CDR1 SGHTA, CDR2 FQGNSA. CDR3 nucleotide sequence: TGTGCCAGCAGCTCCTTAGCGGGAGGGGTAGAGACCCAGTACTTC. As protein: CASSSLAGGVETQYF.

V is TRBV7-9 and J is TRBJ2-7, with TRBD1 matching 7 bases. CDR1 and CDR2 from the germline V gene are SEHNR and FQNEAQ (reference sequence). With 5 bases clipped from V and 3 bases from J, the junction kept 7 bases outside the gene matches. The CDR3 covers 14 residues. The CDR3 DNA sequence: TGTGCCAGCAGCGCCAAGACAGGGTACTACGAGCAGTACTTC. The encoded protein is CASSAKTGYYEQYF.

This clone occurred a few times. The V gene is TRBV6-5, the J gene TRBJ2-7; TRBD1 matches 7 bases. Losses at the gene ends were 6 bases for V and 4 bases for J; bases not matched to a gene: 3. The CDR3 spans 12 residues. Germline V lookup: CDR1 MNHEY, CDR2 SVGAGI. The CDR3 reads CASRETGYEQYF. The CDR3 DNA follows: TGTGCCAGCAGAGAGACAGGGTACGAGCAGTACTTC.

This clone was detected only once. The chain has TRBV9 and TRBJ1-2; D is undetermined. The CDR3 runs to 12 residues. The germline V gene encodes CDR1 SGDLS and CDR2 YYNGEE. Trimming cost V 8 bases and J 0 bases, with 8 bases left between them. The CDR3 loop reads CARESANYGYTF. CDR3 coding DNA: TGTGCCAGAGAGTCCGCTAACTATGGCTACACCTTC.

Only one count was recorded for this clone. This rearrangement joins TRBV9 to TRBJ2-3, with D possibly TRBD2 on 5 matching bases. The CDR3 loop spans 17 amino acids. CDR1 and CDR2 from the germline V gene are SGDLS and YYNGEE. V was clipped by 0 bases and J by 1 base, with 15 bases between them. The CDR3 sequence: CASSVVRGSYGTDTQYF. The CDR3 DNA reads TGTGCCAGCAGCGTAGTGCGTGGGAGTTATGGCACAGATACGCAGTATTTT.

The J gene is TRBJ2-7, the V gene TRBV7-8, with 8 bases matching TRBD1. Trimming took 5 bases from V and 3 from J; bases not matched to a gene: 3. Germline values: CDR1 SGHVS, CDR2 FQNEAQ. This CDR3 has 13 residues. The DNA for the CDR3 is TGTGCCAGCAGCAATGACAGGGGCTACGAGCAGTACTTC. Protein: CASSNDRGYEQYF.

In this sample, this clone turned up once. The chain's CDR3 is CASSLVQGTYYEQYF. The CDR3 coding sequence is TGTGCCAGCAGCTTAGTCCAGGGAACCTACTACGAGCAGTACTTC. The rearrangement links TRBV11-2 to TRBJ2-7; TRBD1 is a possible D gene (5 bases). The germline gives CDR1 SGHAT, CDR2 FQNNGV. V dropped 1 base and J dropped 3 bases, with 13 bases sitting between them. The CDR3 loop spans 15 amino acids.

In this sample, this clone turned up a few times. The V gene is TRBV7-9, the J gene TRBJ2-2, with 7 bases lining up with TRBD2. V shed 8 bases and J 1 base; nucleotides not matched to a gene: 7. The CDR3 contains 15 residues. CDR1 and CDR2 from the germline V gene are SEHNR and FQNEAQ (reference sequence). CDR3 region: CASPGRERNTGELFF. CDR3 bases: TGTGCCAGCCCCGGGCGGGAGAGGAACACCGGGGAGCTGTTTTTT.

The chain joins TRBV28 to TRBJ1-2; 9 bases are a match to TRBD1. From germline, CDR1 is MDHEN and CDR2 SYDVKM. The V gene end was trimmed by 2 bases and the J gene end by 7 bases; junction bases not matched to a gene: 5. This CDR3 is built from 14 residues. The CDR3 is CASSLGGQGGGYTF. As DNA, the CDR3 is TGTGCCAGCAGTTTAGGGGGACAGGGTGGTGGCTACACCTTC.